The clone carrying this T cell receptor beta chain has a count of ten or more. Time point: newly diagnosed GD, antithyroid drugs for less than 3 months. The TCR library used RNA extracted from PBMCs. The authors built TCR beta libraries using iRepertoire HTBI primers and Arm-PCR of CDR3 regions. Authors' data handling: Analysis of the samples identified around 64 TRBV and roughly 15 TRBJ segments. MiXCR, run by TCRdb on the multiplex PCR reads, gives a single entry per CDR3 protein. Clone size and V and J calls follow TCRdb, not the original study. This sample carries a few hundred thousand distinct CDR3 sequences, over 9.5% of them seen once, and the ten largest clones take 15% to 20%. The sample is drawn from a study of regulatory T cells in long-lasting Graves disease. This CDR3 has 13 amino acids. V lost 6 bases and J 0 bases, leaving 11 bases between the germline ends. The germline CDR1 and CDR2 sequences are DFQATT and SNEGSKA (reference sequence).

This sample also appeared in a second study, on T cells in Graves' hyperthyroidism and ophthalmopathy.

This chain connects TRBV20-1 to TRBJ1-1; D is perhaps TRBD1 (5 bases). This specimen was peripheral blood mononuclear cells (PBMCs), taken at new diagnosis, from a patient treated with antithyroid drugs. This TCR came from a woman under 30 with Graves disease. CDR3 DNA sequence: TGCAGTGCGGGGGATGGATTGAACACTGAAGCTTTCTTT. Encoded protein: CSAGDGLNTEAFF.